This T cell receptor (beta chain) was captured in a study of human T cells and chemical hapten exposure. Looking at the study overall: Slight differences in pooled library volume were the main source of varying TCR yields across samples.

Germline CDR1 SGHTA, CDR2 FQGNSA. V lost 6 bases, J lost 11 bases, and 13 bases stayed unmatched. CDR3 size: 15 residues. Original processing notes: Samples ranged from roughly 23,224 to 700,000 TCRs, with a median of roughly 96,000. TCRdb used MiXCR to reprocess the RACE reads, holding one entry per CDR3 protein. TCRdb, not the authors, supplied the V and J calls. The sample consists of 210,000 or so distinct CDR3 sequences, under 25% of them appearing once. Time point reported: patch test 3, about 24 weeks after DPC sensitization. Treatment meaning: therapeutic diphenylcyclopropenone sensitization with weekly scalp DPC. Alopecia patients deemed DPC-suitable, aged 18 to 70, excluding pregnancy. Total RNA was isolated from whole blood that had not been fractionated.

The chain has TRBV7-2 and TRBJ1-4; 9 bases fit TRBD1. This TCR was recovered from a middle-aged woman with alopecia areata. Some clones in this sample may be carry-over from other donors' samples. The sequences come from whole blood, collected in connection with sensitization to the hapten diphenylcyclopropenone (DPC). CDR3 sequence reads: CASSQNRGPFEKLFF. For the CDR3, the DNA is TGTGCCAGCAGTCAAAACAGGGGGCCCTTCGAGAAACTGTTTTTT.